The 14 T cell receptor beta chains in this list originate from one sample, sequenced in a study of shared clonotypes between healthy human individuals. Repertoires were generated with immunoSEQ multiplex PCR, while TCRdb's copy carries only in-frame clones and drops some. The table shows a few million clones, with roughly 92% occurring only once. The sequenced sample consisted of naive CD4+ T cells sorted from blood. Specified subset: CD45RA+ positively selected. All receptors come from a young man in good health.

Details on this clone: Other nucleotide sequences in the sample specify the same CDR3. V is TRBV27 and J is TRBJ1-5, with TRBD1 identical over 10 bases. CDR1 and CDR2 from the germline V gene are MNHEY and SMNVEV (reference sequence). The CDR3 spans 14 residues. Unmatched junction bases numbered 2, after V lost 5 bases and J lost 4 bases. CDR3 in DNA: TGTGCCAGCAGTCGACAGGGGGCGAATCAGCCCCAGCATTTT. It codes for CASSRQGANQPQHF.

The V gene is TRBV13, the J gene TRBJ1-5; TRBD1 agrees at 8 bases. The junction had 2 bases not matched to a gene; V was cut back by 5 bases and J by 5 bases. This CDR3 contains 13 residues. The germline CDR1 and CDR2 sequences are PRHDT and FYEKMQ (reference sequence). This CDR3 is CASSADRDQPQHF. The CDR3 DNA follows: TGTGCCAGCAGCGCGGACAGGGATCAGCCCCAGCATTTT.

This rearrangement joins TRBV30 to TRBJ2-5; D remains ambiguous. Germline values: CDR1 GTSNPN, CDR2 SVGIG (reference sequence). This CDR3 region has 13 residues. V gave up 4 bases and J gave up 4 bases, with 13 bases separating them. Written as DNA, the CDR3 is TGTGCCTGGAACCGTGGGCCATTAGAGACCCAGTACTTC. Translation gives CAWNRGPLETQYF.

This chain uses TRBV19 with TRBJ2-7, with 7 bases fitting TRBD1. Looked up from germline, CDR1 is LNHDA and CDR2 is SQIVND (reference sequence). The CDR3 has 15 amino acids. V lost 4 bases to trimming and J lost 6 bases; unmatched junction nucleotides: 12. Here the CDR3 reads CASSTRTGSAGEQYF. The CDR3 nucleotides are TGTGCCAGTAGTACTCGGACAGGAAGTGCTGGCGAGCAGTACTTC.

Note on this clone: Different DNA sequences within this sample yield the same CDR3. The CDR3 sequence is CASSGTGANVLTF. The CDR3 nucleotides read TGTGCCAGTTCAGGGACTGGGGCCAACGTCCTGACTTTC. The chain joins TRBV19 to TRBJ2-6, with D possibly matching TRBD1 (5 bases). Germline lookup yields CDR1 LNHDA and CDR2 SQIVND (reference sequence). The CDR3 spans 13 residues. V was cut by 8 bases and J by 2 bases, with 7 bases left in between. Together with reference TRBV19 and TRBJ2-6, the CDR3 gives the full variable domain: DGGITQSPKYLFRKEGQNVTLSCEQNLNHDAMYWYRQDPGQGLRLIYYSQIVNDFQKGDIAEGYSVSREKKESFPLTVTSAQKNPTAFYLCASSGTGANVLTFGAGSRLTVL.

This CDR3 reads CASSPDRGSNQPQHF. The CDR3 DNA follows: TGTGCCAGCAGCCCGGACAGGGGAAGCAATCAGCCCCAGCATTTT. This rearrangement joins TRBV6-5 to TRBJ1-5, with 9 bases lining up with TRBD1. Per the germline V gene, CDR1 is MNHEY and CDR2 is SVGAGI. The CDR3 totals 15 residues. J lost 1 base, V lost 6 bases, and 4 bases had no gene match.

The rearrangement joins TRBV29-1 to TRBJ2-7; no clear D gene. Deletions cut 2 bases from V and 7 bases from J, with 9 bases between. The CDR3 length is 11 residues. Germline V CDR1 and CDR2: SQVTM, ANQGSEA. CDR3 in amino acids: CSVEYMFEQYF. The CDR3 DNA sequence: TGCAGCGTTGAATATATGTTTGAGCAGTACTTC.

CDR3: CASRVTSGSADTQYF. The CDR3 nucleotides are TGCGCCAGCAGGGTAACTAGCGGGAGTGCCGATACGCAGTATTTT. The chain combines TRBV10-1 with TRBJ2-3, with 11 bases lining up with TRBD2. Germline CDR1 is WNHNN and CDR2 is SYGVQD (reference sequence). V dropped 6 bases and J dropped 6; count of bases not matched to a gene: 8. The CDR3 extends over 15 amino acids.

V gene TRBV21-1 combines with J gene TRBJ1-1; the D segment call TRBD1 is taken from the table without a DNA check. TRBV21-1 is a recognized pseudogene. CDR3 length: 12 amino acids. CDR3 nucleotides: TGTGCCAGCAGCTCCCGACAGTCCGGGCCACCCTTT. Encoded protein: CASSSRQSGPPF.

The J gene is TRBJ2-7, the V gene TRBV21-1; whether TRBD1, the table's D call, matches the DNA was not checked. TRBV21-1 has pseudogene status. The CDR3 consists of 13 residues. This chain's CDR3 is CASSTDRAYEQYF. The CDR3, as DNA: TGTGCCAGCAGTACCGACAGGGCCTACGAGCAGTACTTC.

This chain joins TRBV28 and TRBJ1-4; D may be TRBD1 (5 bases). The length of the CDR3 is 15 residues. Trimming removed 2 bases from V and 3 bases from J, with 10 bases in between. CDR1 MDHEN and CDR2 SYDVKM come from the germline V gene. CDR3 sequence: CASSLRGGSNEKLFF. DNA for the CDR3: TGTGCCAGCAGTTTAAGGGGTGGGTCTAATGAAAAACTGTTTTTT.

The V gene is TRBV27, the J gene TRBJ1-5; tentatively, D is TRBD1 (6 bases). This CDR3 region has 13 residues. Per the germline V gene, CDR1 is MNHEY and CDR2 is SMNVEV (reference sequence). The germline V and J ends were trimmed by 6 bases and 4 bases, with 10 bases remaining between them. The CDR3 sequence is CASREGGNQPQHF. The CDR3 DNA reads TGTGCCAGCAGAGAGGGGGGAAATCAGCCCCAGCATTTT.

This chain connects TRBV29-1 to TRBJ1-1; D remains ambiguous. V was pared by 6 bases and J by 5 bases, with 10 bases between. CDR3 length equals 11 residues. Germline CDR1 and CDR2: SQVTM and ANQGSEA. The CDR3 region has the DNA TGCAGCGTAGGACCGGAGACTGAAGCTTTCTTT. It codes for CSVGPETEAFF.

This chain uses TRBV5-1 with TRBJ1-1; weak D call: TRBD1 (6 bases). V shed 4 bases and J shed 11 bases, with 21 bases lying between them. The germline CDR1 and CDR2 sequences are SGHRS and YFSETQ. CDR3 length: 14 residues. The CDR3 region is CASSPHGQGLSAFF. Here the CDR3 DNA reads TGCGCCAGCAGCCCCCACGGCCAGGGGCTCAGTGCTTTCTTT.